Each of the 31 T cell receptor beta chains below was sequenced from the same sample in a study of OX40 agonist ivuxolimab in advanced cancers. Generated by immunoSEQ multiplex PCR, the TCRdb table keeps only in-frame clones and is missing some. The sample has fewer than 90,000 clones, 89% seen once; the top ten hold around 0.38%. The specimen was CD4+ or CD8+ T cells sorted from blood, collected in a trial of the OX40 agonist ivuxolimab. The receptors were sampled from an adult with an advanced solid tumor such as melanoma, head and neck, liver or kidney cancer.

This chain joins TRBV7-2 and TRBJ2-3; TRBD2 agrees at 8 bases. CDR1 and CDR2 (germline): SGHTA, FQGNSA. The CDR3 loop spans 16 amino acids. After removal of 5 bases from V and 5 bases from J, the junction contained 12 bases not matched to a gene. CDR3: CASSQGLAVGKDTQYF. The CDR3 nucleotides read TGTGCCAGCAGCCAAGGACTAGCCGTCGGGAAAGATACGCAGTATTTT.

The rearrangement uses TRBV19 and TRBJ1-1; D ambiguous. Germline V gene data show CDR1 as LNHDA and CDR2 as SQIVND (reference sequence). This CDR3 has 12 amino acids. V gave up 7 bases and J gave up 1 base, with 7 bases separating them. The CDR3 region has the DNA TGTGCCAGTACGAGCCAGAACACTGAAGCTTTCTTT. Its protein is CASTSQNTEAFF.

The gene calls are TRBV7-2 and TRBJ2-7; 10 bases are a match to TRBD2. CDR3 length: 15 amino acids. V gave up 5 bases and J gave up 4 bases; unmatched junction bases: 8. Germline V gene data show CDR1 as SGHTA and CDR2 as FQGNSA. In DNA, the CDR3 is TGTGCCAGCAGCCCGCAGGCTAGCGGGAGTTACGAGCAGTACTTC. Encoded protein: CASSPQASGSYEQYF.

The chain joins TRBV4-3 to TRBJ2-7, with D possibly TRBD1 on 5 matching bases. V lost 1 base and J lost 9, with 16 bases in between. The V gene's germline CDR1 is LGHNA and CDR2 YSLEER. The CDR3 sequence is 14 residues long. CDR3 bases: TGCGCCAGCAGCCAAGGATTAGGGGATCCGGGGCAGTACTTC. This translates into CASSQGLGDPGQYF.

V usage is TRBV7-9 and J usage is TRBJ2-5; weak D call: TRBD1 (6 bases). The DNA matches TRBJ2-7 better at its end, which makes the J call doubtful. In germline, CDR1 is SEHNR, CDR2 FQNEAQ (reference sequence). The CDR3 contains 12 residues. CDR3 in amino acids: CASSLQGFEQYF. The DNA of the CDR3 is TGTGCCAGCAGCTTACAGGGGTTCGAGCAGTACTTC.

The chain has TRBV18 and TRBJ1-2, with D possibly matching TRBD1 (6 bases). Germline values: CDR1 KGHSH, CDR2 LQKENI. The V end was cut by 5 bases, the J end by 8 bases, with 18 bases between. This CDR3 comprises 14 residues. For the CDR3, the DNA is TGTGCCAGCTCATATGAGGACGGGGGCAACGGCTACACCTTC. Protein: CASSYEDGGNGYTF.

This chain connects TRBV19 to TRBJ2-3; TRBD2 agrees at 14 bases. CDR3 length equals 16 residues. The germline gives CDR1 LNHDA, CDR2 SQIVND (reference sequence). Trimming cost V 6 bases and J 6 bases; bases outside gene matches: 8. CDR3 DNA: TGTGCCAGTAGCGCCGGGACTAGCGGGAGTGGGGATACGCAGTATTTT. Translating gives CASSAGTSGSGDTQYF.

This clone showed up just a few times. This chain joins TRBV2 and TRBJ1-5, with D perhaps matching TRBD1 (5 bases). The CDR3 runs to 14 residues. V was clipped by 3 bases and J by 7 bases, with 13 bases between them. CDR1 and CDR2 (germline): SNHLY, FYNNEI. In nucleotides, the CDR3 is TGTGCCAGCAGTGAGCAGACAGCCGGACAGCCCCAGCATTTT. Amino acid sequence: CASSEQTAGQPQHF.

The gene calls are TRBV18 and TRBJ1-5; D perhaps matches TRBD1 (5 bases). Trimming removed 4 bases from V and 7 bases from J, with 14 bases in between. CDR1 KGHSH and CDR2 LQKENI come from the germline V gene. There are 14 residues in the CDR3. CDR3 protein: CASSLTLQGQPQHF. In nucleotides, the CDR3 is TGTGCCAGCTCACTCACTCTTCAGGGACAGCCCCAGCATTTT.

The V gene is TRBV19, the J gene TRBJ1-4; D ambiguous. Germline assignment: CDR1 LNHDA and CDR2 SQIVND (reference sequence). The CDR3 loop spans 15 amino acids. The V and J ends lost 3 bases and 0 bases respectively, with 8 bases between them. The CDR3 DNA reads as TGTGCCAGTAGTATCGGGCGGTCAACTAATGAAAAACTGTTTTTT. Translating it yields CASSIGRSTNEKLFF.

The V and J genes are TRBV6-5 and TRBJ1-2; possible D gene TRBD1, 5 bases. V was shortened by 2 bases and J by 8 bases, with 12 bases between the two germline ends. The V gene's germline CDR1 is MNHEY and CDR2 SVGAGI. The CDR3 contains 13 residues. CDR3 region: CASSYQDRGGYTF. In DNA, the CDR3 is TGTGCCAGCAGTTACCAAGACCGGGGGGGCTACACCTTC.

The gene calls are TRBV11-2 and TRBJ2-1; 7 bases line up with TRBD2. Trimming cost V 4 bases and J 3 bases; bases outside gene matches: 9. This CDR3 has 16 amino acids. Germline V gene data show CDR1 as SGHAT and CDR2 as FQNNGV. CDR3: CASSSKPLADYNEQFF. The CDR3 DNA is TGTGCCAGCAGCTCGAAACCGCTAGCGGACTACAATGAGCAGTTCTTC. Supplemented by reference TRBV11-2 and TRBJ2-1, the full variable domain reads EAGVAQSPRYKIIEKRQSVAFWCNPISGHATLYWYQQILGQGPKLLIQFQNNGVVDDSQLPKDRFSAERLKGVDSTLKIQPAKLEDSAVYLCASSSKPLADYNEQFFGPGTRLTVL.

This chain uses TRBV30 with TRBJ1-1; D gene uncertain. The CDR3 consists of 14 residues. The germline V and J ends were trimmed by 1 base and 1 base, with 10 bases remaining between them. Germline loops: CDR1 GTSNPN, CDR2 SVGIG (reference sequence). The CDR3 region is CAWSAASGNTEAFF. The CDR3 DNA reads as TGTGCCTGGAGTGCCGCCTCAGGGAACACTGAAGCTTTCTTT.

The sample holds a few counts of this clone. V is TRBV7-2 and J is TRBJ2-1; D gene unclear. Per the germline V gene, CDR1 is SGHTA and CDR2 is FQGNSA. Trimming removed 2 bases at V and 7 bases at J, with 12 bases between. This CDR3 is built from 14 residues. The CDR3 DNA sequence: TGTGCCAGCAGCTTATCCAGCTCCAGGAATGAGCAGTTCTTC. It codes for CASSLSSSRNEQFF. The entire variable domain, with the rest obtained from reference TRBV7-2 and TRBJ2-1, is as follows: GAGVSQSPSNKVTEKGKDVELRCDPISGHTALYWYRQSLGQGLEFLIYFQGNSAPDKSGLPSDRFSAERTGGSVSTLTIQRTQQEDSAVYLCASSLSSSRNEQFFGPGTRLTVL.

V gene TRBV6-5 combines with J gene TRBJ1-5; no clear D. Germline values: CDR1 MNHEY, CDR2 SVGAGI. The CDR3 runs to 13 residues. The ends were cut back, 0 bases at V and 8 bases at J, with 8 bases in the middle. The CDR3 sequence: CASSYSFLEPQHF. Written as DNA, the CDR3 is TGTGCCAGCAGTTACTCTTTTCTTGAGCCCCAGCATTTT.

The CDR3 here is CASSRAGKNYGYTF. Written as DNA, the CDR3 is TGTGCCAGCAGCCGAGCCGGGAAAAACTATGGCTACACCTTC. This sequence joins TRBV6-5 and TRBJ1-2; no reliable D call. CDR1 and CDR2 from the germline V gene are MNHEY and SVGAGI. Trimming pared 6 bases from V and 2 bases from J, leaving 13 bases between. This CDR3 has 14 amino acids.

The genes are TRBV6-5 and TRBJ2-3; TRBD2 agrees at 9 bases. This CDR3 region has 15 residues. CDR1 and CDR2 from the germline V gene are MNHEY and SVGAGI. With 6 bases clipped from V and 0 bases from J, the junction kept 4 bases outside the gene matches. The CDR3 DNA reads as TGTGCCAGCAGACGAACTAGCGGGAGCACAGATACGCAGTATTTT. Its translation is CASRRTSGSTDTQYF.

The CDR3 region has the DNA TGTGCCAGCAGCTTGGTAGGAGCGGCTTACAATGAGCAGTTCTTC. Protein sequence: CASSLVGAAYNEQFF. The J gene is TRBJ2-1, the V gene TRBV5-4, with D possibly TRBD2 on 5 matching bases. The CDR3 totals 15 residues. Germline CDR1 and CDR2: SGHNT and YYREEE (reference sequence). V lost 0 bases to trimming and J lost 4 bases, with 11 bases between them.

Sample share makes this clone medium-sized. V usage is TRBV19 and J usage is TRBJ2-7; 8 bases line up with TRBD1. CDR1 LNHDA and CDR2 SQIVND come from the germline V gene (reference sequence). This CDR3 spans 14 amino acids. V lost 7 bases and J lost 5; bases outside the gene matches: 10. CDR3 loop: CASTSGGGTNEQYF. The DNA of the CDR3 is TGTGCCAGTACCTCAGGGGGCGGTACCAACGAGCAGTACTTC.

The rearrangement links TRBV2 to TRBJ2-1, with D maybe TRBD1 (7 bases). The CDR3 is 15 residues long. Germline V gene lookup returns CDR1 SNHLY and CDR2 FYNNEI. Trimming left V 4 bases short and J 4 bases short, with 14 bases between. In DNA form, the CDR3 reads TGTGCCAGCAGTGCACGGGGGACAGCATACAATGAGCAGTTCTTC. Translation gives CASSARGTAYNEQFF.

The chain uses TRBV10-1 and TRBJ2-1; possibly TRBD1 or TRBD2 for D (6 bases each). Trimming removed 5 bases at V and 1 base at J, with 12 bases between. This CDR3 has 15 residues. Germline assignment: CDR1 WNHNN and CDR2 SYGVQD (reference sequence). Here the CDR3 DNA reads TGCGCCAGCAGTACGGGGGCGGCATCCTACAATGAGCAGTTCTTC. It translates to CASSTGAASYNEQFF.

V is TRBV5-1 and J is TRBJ2-5; D unresolved. This CDR3 is 15 amino acids long. In germline, CDR1 is SGHRS, CDR2 YFSETQ. The ends were cut back, 0 bases at V and 5 bases at J, with 14 bases in the middle. CDR3 sequence: CASSLGGPRKETQYF. CDR3 nucleotide sequence: TGCGCCAGCAGCTTGGGCGGACCTAGAAAGGAGACCCAGTACTTC.

This clone has just one count. The chain has TRBV7-2 and TRBJ1-5, with 7 nucleotides matching TRBD1. CDR1 is SGHTA and CDR2 is FQGNSA in the germline V gene. Losses at the gene ends were 7 bases for V and 7 bases for J; bases not matched to a gene: 10. The CDR3 has 14 residues. CDR3 sequence: CASTPGGGGQPQHF. In DNA form, the CDR3 reads TGTGCCAGCACCCCAGGGGGGGGAGGCCAGCCCCAGCATTTT.

A single count supports this clone. The chain recombines TRBV10-3 with TRBJ1-4, with 8 bases fitting TRBD1. This CDR3 region has 14 residues. From germline, CDR1 is ENHRY and CDR2 SYGVKD. J gave up 5 bases and V 6 bases, and 5 bases lay outside the gene matches. The CDR3, as DNA: TGTGCCATCAGCCCGACAGGGGTGAATGAAAAACTGTTTTTT. Its protein is CAISPTGVNEKLFF.

The chain combines TRBV6-6 with TRBJ2-7, with TRBD2 identical over 7 bases. The CDR3 is 14 residues long. Trimming cost V 2 bases and J 1 base; bases outside gene matches: 2. Germline values: CDR1 MNHNY, CDR2 SVGAGI (reference sequence). CDR3 loop: CASSYGTTSYEQYF. The CDR3 region has the DNA TGTGCCAGCAGTTACGGGACTACTTCCTACGAGCAGTACTTC.

The chain joins TRBV5-6 to TRBJ1-5; D call uncertain. Germline CDR1 reads SGHDT; CDR2 reads YYEEEE. The ends were cut back, 7 bases at V and 1 base at J, with 12 bases in the middle. The CDR3 covers 14 residues. This CDR3 is CASFRRGSNQPQHF. The CDR3 DNA sequence: TGTGCCAGCTTCCGACGAGGCAGCAATCAGCCCCAGCATTTT.

The chain carries TRBV12-5 and TRBJ1-5, with a weak D call TRBD1 (5 bases). Germline assignment: CDR1 LGHNT and CDR2 FRNRAP. The CDR3 runs 15 residues. Trimming removed 2 bases from V and 1 base from J, with 9 bases in between. The CDR3: CASGLSGGSNQPQHF. CDR3 nucleotides: TGTGCTAGTGGTTTGTCCGGGGGAAGCAATCAGCCCCAGCATTTT.

The rearrangement joins TRBV30 to TRBJ2-2; D is perhaps TRBD2 (5 bases). The CDR3 length is 12 residues. The germline V gene has CDR1 GTSNPN and CDR2 SVGIG (reference sequence). V dropped 3 bases and J dropped 5 bases, with 7 bases sitting between them. The CDR3 reads CAWREGTGELFF. CDR3 nucleotides: TGTGCCTGGAGAGAGGGTACCGGGGAGCTGTTTTTT.

The genes are TRBV6-6 and TRBJ1-3; TRBD1 might be the D (6 bases). This CDR3 is built from 15 residues. Germline values: CDR1 MNHNY, CDR2 SVGAGI (reference sequence). Trimming shortened V by 7 bases and J by 0 bases, and 13 bases separated the two germline ends. The CDR3 DNA reads as TGTGCCAGCACTCGAGACAGGCGCTCTGGAAACACCATATATTTT. Translated: CASTRDRRSGNTIYF.

This chain links TRBV9 with TRBJ2-3; D uncertain. Germline V gives CDR1 SGDLS, CDR2 YYNGEE. Trimming left V 1 base short and J 2 bases short, with 11 bases between. The CDR3 covers 15 residues. The CDR3 region has the DNA TGTGCCAGCAGCGTACGTTTGGGTTCCACAGATACGCAGTATTTT. It is translated as CASSVRLGSTDTQYF.

The CDR3 coding sequence is TGTGCCAGCAGGGAACACTACACGGGCCCAAACCCAAAACTATATGGCTACACCTTC. This encodes CASREHYTGPNPKLYGYTF. V and J are TRBV6-1 and TRBJ1-2; D call uncertain. Looked up from germline, CDR1 is MNHNS and CDR2 is SASEGT. V lost 6 bases and J 5 bases, leaving 31 bases between the germline ends. There are 19 residues in the CDR3.